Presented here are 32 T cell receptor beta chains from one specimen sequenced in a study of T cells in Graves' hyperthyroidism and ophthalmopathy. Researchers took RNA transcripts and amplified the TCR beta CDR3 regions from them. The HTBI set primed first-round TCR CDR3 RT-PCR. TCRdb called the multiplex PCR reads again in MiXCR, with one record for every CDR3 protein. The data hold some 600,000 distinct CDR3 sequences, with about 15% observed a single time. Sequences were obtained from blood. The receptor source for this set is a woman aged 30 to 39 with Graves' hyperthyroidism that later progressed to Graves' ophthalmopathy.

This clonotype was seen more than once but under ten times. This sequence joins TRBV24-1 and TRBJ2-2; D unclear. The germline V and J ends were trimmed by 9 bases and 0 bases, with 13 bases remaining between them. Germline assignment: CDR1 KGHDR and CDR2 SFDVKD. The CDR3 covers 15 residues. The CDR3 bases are TGTGCCACCGACCCATGGTGTCCGAACACCGGGGAGCTGTTTTTT. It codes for CATDPWCPNTGELFF.

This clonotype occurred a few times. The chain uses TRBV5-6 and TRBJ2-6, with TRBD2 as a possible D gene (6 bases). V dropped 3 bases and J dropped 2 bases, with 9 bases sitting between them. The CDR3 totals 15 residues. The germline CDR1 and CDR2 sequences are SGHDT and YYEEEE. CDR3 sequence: CASSYPGAGANVLTF. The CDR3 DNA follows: TGTGCCAGCAGCTATCCGGGGGCTGGGGCCAACGTCCTGACTTTC.

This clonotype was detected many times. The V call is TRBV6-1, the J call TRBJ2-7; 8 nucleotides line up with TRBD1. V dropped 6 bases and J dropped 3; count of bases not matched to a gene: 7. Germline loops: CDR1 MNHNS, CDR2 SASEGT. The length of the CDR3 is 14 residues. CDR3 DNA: TGTGCCAGCAGCTTGGACAGGGAACGCTACGAGCAGTACTTC. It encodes CASSLDRERYEQYF.

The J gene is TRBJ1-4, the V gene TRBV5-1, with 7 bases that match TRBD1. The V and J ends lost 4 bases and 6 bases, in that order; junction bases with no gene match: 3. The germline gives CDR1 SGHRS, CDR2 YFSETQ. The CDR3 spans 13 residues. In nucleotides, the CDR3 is TGCGCCAGCAGCGTAGGGGGCGATGAAAAACTGTTTTTT. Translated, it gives CASSVGGDEKLFF.

CDR3 amino acids: CASSIRGPGEQFF. In DNA form, the CDR3 reads TGTGCCAGCAGTATAAGGGGACCGGGTGAGCAGTTCTTC. This chain uses TRBV25-1 with TRBJ2-1; D tentatively fits TRBD1 or TRBD2 (5 bases each). This CDR3 has 13 residues. CDR1 is MGHDK, CDR2 SYGVNS, per germline. The V end lost 5 bases, the J end lost 9 bases, and 14 bases lay between the germline ends. The whole variable domain, filled in from reference TRBV25-1 and TRBJ2-1, reads EADIYQTPRYLVIGTGKKITLECSQTMGHDKMYWYQQDPGMELHLIHYSYGVNSTEKGDLSSESTVSRIRTEHFPLTLESARPSHTSQYLCASSIRGPGEQFFGPGTRLTVL.

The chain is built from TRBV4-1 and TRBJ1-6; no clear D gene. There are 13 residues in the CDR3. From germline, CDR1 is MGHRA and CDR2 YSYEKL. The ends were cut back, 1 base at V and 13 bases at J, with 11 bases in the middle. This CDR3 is CASSQGRQAPLHF. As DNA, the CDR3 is TGCGCCAGCAGCCAAGGTCGGCAAGCGCCCCTCCACTTT.

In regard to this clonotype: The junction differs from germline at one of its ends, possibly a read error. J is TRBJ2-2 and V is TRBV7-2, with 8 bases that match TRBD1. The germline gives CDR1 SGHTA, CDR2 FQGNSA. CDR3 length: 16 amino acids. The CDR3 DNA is TGTGCCAGCAGCTTCCCGGGACAGGTGGCAGGCGGGGAGCTGTTATTT. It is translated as CASSFPGQVAGGELLF. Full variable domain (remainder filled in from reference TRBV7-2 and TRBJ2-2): GAGVSQSPSNKVTEKGKDVELRCDPISGHTALYWYRQSLGQGLEFLIYFQGNSAPDKSGLPSDRFSAERTGGSVSTLTIQRTQQEDSAVYLCASSFPGQVAGGELLFGEGSRLTVL.

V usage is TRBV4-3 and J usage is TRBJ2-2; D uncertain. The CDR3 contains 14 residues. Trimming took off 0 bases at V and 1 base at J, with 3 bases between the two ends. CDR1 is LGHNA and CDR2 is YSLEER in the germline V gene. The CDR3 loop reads CASSQDWNTGELFF. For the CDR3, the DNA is TGCGCCAGCAGCCAAGATTGGAACACCGGGGAGCTGTTTTTT.

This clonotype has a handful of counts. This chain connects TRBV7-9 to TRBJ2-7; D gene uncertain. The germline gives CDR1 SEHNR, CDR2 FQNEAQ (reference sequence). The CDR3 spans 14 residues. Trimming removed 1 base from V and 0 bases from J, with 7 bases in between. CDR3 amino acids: CASSLGAFSYEQYF. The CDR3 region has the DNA TGTGCCAGCAGCTTAGGTGCTTTCTCCTACGAGCAGTACTTC.

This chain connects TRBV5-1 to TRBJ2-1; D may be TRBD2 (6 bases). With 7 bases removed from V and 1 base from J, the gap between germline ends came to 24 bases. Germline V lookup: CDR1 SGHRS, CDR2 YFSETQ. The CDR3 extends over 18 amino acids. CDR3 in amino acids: CASQGPGSGRESYNEQFF. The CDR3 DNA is TGCGCCAGCCAAGGGCCCGGGAGCGGAAGAGAATCCTACAATGAGCAGTTCTTC.

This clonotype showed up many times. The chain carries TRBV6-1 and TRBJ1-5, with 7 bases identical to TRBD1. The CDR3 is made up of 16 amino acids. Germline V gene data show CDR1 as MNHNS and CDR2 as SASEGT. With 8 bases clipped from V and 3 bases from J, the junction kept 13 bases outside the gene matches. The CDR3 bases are TGTGCCAGCCGGCGAGGGGCAGGGGGTATCAATCAGCCCCAGCATTTT. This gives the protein CASRRGAGGINQPQHF.

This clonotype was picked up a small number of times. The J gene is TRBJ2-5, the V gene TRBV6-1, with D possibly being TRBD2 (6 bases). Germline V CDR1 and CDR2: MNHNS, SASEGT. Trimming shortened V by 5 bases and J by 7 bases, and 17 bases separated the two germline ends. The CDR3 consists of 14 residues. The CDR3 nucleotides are TGTGCCAGCAGTTACGCCGCGGGGTCAGGGACCCAGTACTTC. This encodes CASSYAAGSGTQYF.

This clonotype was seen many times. CDR3 sequence (DNA): TGTGCCAGCAGCTTGCAGGGGAGGGAAAAACTGTTTTTT. Protein sequence: CASSLQGREKLFF. The chain combines TRBV7-2 with TRBJ1-4; the D gene is possibly TRBD1 (6 bases). The germline gives CDR1 SGHTA, CDR2 FQGNSA. Trimming removed 3 bases at V and 8 bases at J, with 10 bases between. This CDR3 has 13 residues.

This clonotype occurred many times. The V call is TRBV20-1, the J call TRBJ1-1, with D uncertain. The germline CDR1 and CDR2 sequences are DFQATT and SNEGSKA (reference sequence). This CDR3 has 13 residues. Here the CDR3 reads CSFSRELPPEAFF. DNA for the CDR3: TGCAGCTTTTCCCGGGAACTCCCACCTGAAGCTTTCTTT.

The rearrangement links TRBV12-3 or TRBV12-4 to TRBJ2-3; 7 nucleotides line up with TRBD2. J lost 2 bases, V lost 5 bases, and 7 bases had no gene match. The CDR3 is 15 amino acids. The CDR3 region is CASSPLADATDTQYF. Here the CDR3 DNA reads TGTGCCAGCAGTCCGCTAGCGGACGCCACAGATACGCAGTATTTT.

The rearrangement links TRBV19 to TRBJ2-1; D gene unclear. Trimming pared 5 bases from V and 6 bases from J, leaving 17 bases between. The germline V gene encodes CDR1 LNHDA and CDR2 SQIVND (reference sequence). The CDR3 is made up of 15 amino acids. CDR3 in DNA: TGTGCCAGTAGTTCCCCCGCGCGGACGTCCAATGAGCAGTTCTTC. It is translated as CASSSPARTSNEQFF.

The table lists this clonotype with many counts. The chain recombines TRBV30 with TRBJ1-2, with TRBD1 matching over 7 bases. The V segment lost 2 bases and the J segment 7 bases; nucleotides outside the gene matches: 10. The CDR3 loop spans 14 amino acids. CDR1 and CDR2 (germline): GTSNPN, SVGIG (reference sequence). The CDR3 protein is CAWSLSGTALGYTF. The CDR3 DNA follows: TGTGCCTGGAGTTTGTCGGGGACAGCTCTTGGCTACACCTTC.

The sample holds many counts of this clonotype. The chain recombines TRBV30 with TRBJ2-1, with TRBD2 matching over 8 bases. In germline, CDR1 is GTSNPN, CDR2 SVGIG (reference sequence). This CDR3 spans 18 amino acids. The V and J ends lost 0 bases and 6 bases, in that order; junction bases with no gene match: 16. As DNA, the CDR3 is TGTGCCTGGAGTGTGCCGGGAGGGCCCTCGTTTTTGACCAATGAGCAGTTCTTC. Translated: CAWSVPGGPSFLTNEQFF. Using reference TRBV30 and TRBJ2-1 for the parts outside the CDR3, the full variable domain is SQTIHQWPATLVQPVGSPLSLECTVEGTSNPNLYWYRQAAGRGLQLLFYSVGIGQISSEVPQNLSASRPQDRQFILSSKKLLLSDSGFYLCAWSVPGGPSFLTNEQFFGPGTRLTVL.

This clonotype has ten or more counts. The CDR3 DNA is TGTGCCAGCAGTTACACGCCCAGGAGAGCTAACTATGGCTACACCTTC. This encodes CASSYTPRRANYGYTF. The rearrangement joins TRBV12-3 or TRBV12-4 to TRBJ1-2; no firm D call. Trimming shortened V by 4 bases and J by 0 bases, and 15 bases separated the two germline ends. The CDR3 has 16 residues.

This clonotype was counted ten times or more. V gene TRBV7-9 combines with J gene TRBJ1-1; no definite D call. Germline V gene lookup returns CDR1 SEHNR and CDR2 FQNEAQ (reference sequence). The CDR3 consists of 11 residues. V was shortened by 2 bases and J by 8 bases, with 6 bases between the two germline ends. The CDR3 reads CASSLTEEAFF. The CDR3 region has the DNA TGTGCCAGCAGCTTAACGGAGGAAGCTTTCTTT.

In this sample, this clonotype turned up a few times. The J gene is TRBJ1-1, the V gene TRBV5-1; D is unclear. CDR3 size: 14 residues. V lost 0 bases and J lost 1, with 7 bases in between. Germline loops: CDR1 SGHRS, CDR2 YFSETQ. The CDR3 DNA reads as TGCGCCAGCAGCTTGGTTACCCCGAACACTGAAGCTTTCTTT. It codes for CASSLVTPNTEAFF.

CDR3 sequence (DNA): TGTGCCAGCAGCCCTCTACAGGAGGGGAAAGAGACCCAGTACTTC. The encoded protein is CASSPLQEGKETQYF. The chain recombines TRBV9 with TRBJ2-5; D might be TRBD2 (6 bases). The length of the CDR3 is 15 residues. Germline-derived CDR1 and CDR2 are SGDLS and YYNGEE. Trimming removed 4 bases from V and 3 bases from J, with 16 bases in between.

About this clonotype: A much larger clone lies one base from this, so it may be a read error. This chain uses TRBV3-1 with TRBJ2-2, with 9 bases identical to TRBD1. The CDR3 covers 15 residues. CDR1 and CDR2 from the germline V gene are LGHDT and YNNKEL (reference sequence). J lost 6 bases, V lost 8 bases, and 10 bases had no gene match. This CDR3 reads CASGSGTGSPGELFF. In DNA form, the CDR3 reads TGTGCCAGCGGATCCGGGACAGGGTCGCCCGGGGAGCTGTTTTTT. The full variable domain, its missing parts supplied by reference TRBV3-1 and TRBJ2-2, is DTAVSQTPKYLVTQMGNDKSIKCEQNLGHDTMYWYKQDSKKFLKIMFSYNNKELIINETVPNRFSPKSPDKAHLNLHINSLELGDSAVYFCASGSGTGSPGELFFGEGSRLTVL.

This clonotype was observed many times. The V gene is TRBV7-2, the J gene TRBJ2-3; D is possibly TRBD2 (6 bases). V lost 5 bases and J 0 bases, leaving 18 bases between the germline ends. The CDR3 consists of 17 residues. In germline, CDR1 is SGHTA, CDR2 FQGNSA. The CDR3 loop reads CASSQGLLSWSTDTQYF. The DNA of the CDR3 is TGTGCCAGCAGCCAGGGACTGCTTTCTTGGAGCACAGATACGCAGTATTTT.

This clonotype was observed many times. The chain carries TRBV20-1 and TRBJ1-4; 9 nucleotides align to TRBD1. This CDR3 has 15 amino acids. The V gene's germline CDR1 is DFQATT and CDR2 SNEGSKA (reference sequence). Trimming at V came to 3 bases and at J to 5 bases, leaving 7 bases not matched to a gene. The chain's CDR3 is CSASAGGQGNEKLFF. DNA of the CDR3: TGCAGTGCTAGCGCCGGCGGACAGGGGAATGAAAAACTGTTTTTT.

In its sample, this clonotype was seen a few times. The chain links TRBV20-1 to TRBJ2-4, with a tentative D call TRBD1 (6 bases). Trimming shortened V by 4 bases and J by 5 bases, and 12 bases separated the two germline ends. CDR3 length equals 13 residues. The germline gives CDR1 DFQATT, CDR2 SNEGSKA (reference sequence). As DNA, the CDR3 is TGCAGTGCTACCGCGGACAGCCAAAACATTCAGTACTTC. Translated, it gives CSATADSQNIQYF.

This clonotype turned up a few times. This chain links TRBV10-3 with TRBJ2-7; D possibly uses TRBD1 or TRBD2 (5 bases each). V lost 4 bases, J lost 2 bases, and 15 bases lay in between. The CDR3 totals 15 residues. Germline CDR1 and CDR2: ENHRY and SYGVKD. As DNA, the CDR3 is TGTGCCATCAGTGTAGGGACGGACATCCCCTACGAGCAGTACTTC. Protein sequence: CAISVGTDIPYEQYF.

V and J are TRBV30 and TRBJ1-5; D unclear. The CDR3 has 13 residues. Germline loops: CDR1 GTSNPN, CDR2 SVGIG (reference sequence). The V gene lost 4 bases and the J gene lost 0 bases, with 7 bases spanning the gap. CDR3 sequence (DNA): TGTGCCTGGACATTGGATAGCAATCAGCCCCAGCATTTT. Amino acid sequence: CAWTLDSNQPQHF.

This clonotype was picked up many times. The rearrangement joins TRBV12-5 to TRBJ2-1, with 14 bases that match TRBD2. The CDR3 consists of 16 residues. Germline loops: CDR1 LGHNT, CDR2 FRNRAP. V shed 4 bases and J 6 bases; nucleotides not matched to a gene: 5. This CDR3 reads CASGSGTSGSINEQFF. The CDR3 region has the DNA TGTGCTAGTGGTTCCGGGACTAGCGGGAGTATCAATGAGCAGTTCTTC.

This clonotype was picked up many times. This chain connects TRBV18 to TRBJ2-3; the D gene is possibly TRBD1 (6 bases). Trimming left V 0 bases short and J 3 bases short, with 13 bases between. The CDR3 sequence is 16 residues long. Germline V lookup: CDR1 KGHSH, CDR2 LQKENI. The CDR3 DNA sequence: TGTGCCAGCTCACCACCTACAGGGCGGTCTACAGATACGCAGTATTTT. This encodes CASSPPTGRSTDTQYF.

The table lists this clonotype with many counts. The DNA of the CDR3 is TGTGCCAGCAGCCCCACTAGCGGGAATGAGCAGTTCTTC. It is translated as CASSPTSGNEQFF. V is TRBV7-2 and J is TRBJ2-1; TRBD2 aligns across 9 bases. The CDR3 contains 13 residues. Germline V gives CDR1 SGHTA, CDR2 FQGNSA. V dropped 5 bases and J dropped 7; count of bases not matched to a gene: 3.

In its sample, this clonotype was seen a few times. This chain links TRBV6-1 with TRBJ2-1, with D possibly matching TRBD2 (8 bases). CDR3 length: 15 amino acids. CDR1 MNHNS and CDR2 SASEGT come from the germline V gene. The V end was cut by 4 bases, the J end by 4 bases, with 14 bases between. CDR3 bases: TGTGCCAGCAGTGGACAGGGCGGGGGGTACAATGAGCAGTTCTTC. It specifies CASSGQGGGYNEQFF.